A single sample is the source of the 22 T cell receptor beta chains below, sequenced in a study of blood T cell repertoires in COVID-19. Some clones are missing from TCRdb's copy, which holds only in-frame ones; the method was immunoSEQ multiplex PCR. The table shows about 29,000 clones, with 75% to 90% occurring only once. What was sequenced was peripheral blood. The receptors stem from an elderly man with acute or convalescent COVID-19.

J is TRBJ1-4 and V is TRBV11-2; possibly TRBD1 for D (5 bases). The length of the CDR3 is 15 residues. Per germline, CDR1 SGHAT and CDR2 FQNNGV. Trimming removed 2 bases from V and 6 bases from J, with 13 bases in between. The CDR3 DNA reads TGTGCCAGCAGCTTAAGTACAGGACGGGATGAAAAACTGTTTTTT. Translation gives CASSLSTGRDEKLFF.

This chain joins TRBV6-5 and TRBJ1-2, with D possibly matching TRBD1 (6 bases). From germline, CDR1 is MNHEY and CDR2 SVGAGI. CDR3 length: 15 amino acids. Trimming removed 2 bases at V and 4 bases at J, with 14 bases between. CDR3 region: CASSYIAGASYGYTF. Written as DNA, the CDR3 is TGTGCCAGCAGTTACATAGCAGGGGCTAGCTATGGCTACACCTTC.

This chain joins TRBV11-2 and TRBJ2-2; 8 positions match TRBD2. The germline CDR1 and CDR2 sequences are SGHAT and FQNNGV. The CDR3 covers 14 residues. The V gene end was trimmed by 1 base and the J gene end by 6 bases; junction bases not matched to a gene: 1. DNA for the CDR3: TGTGCCAGCAGCTTAGCGGGGGGGTCCGGGGAGCTGTTTTTT. It is translated as CASSLAGGSGELFF.

The V and J genes are TRBV12-3 or TRBV12-4 and TRBJ1-4; D gene uncertain. Between the trimmed V and J ends, which lost 7 bases and 2 bases, there was a span of 5 bases. The CDR3 covers 12 residues. The CDR3 sequence is CASTSTNEKLFF. In DNA form, the CDR3 reads TGTGCCAGCACCTCGACTAATGAAAAACTGTTTTTT.

The chain joins TRBV19 to TRBJ1-1, with a weak D call TRBD1 (6 bases). The length of the CDR3 is 16 residues. V was trimmed by 1 base and J by 4 bases, leaving 16 bases between them. Germline CDR1 and CDR2: LNHDA and SQIVND (reference sequence). CDR3 coding DNA: TGTGCCAGTAGTATAGGGTCCGGGACATCTCTCACTGAAGCTTTCTTT. Amino acid sequence: CASSIGSGTSLTEAFF.

The chain employs TRBV15 and TRBJ2-3, with unresolved D. CDR3 length equals 11 residues. Trimming left V 2 bases short and J 5 bases short, with 2 bases between. Germline CDR1 LNHNV, CDR2 YYDKDF (reference sequence). The CDR3 is CATSRLDTQYF. In DNA form, the CDR3 reads TGTGCCACCAGCAGACTAGATACGCAGTATTTT.

The chain employs TRBV6-6 and TRBJ2-7; TRBD1 agrees at 9 bases. Germline V gene lookup returns CDR1 MNHNY and CDR2 SVGAGI (reference sequence). CDR3 length: 15 amino acids. The ends lost 1 base at V and 3 bases at J; junction bases unmatched: 4. The CDR3 protein is CASSYFPGQGYEQYF. The CDR3 coding sequence is TGTGCCAGCAGTTACTTTCCGGGACAGGGCTACGAGCAGTACTTC.

This clone was found a few times. The chain has TRBV11-2 and TRBJ2-3; 7 bases fit TRBD2. After removal of 0 bases from V and 5 bases from J, the junction contained 5 bases not matched to a gene. The CDR3 spans 15 residues. From germline, CDR1 is SGHAT and CDR2 FQNNGV. The chain's CDR3 is CASSLDPQRGDTQYF. In DNA, the CDR3 is TGTGCCAGCAGCTTAGATCCACAGCGGGGAGATACGCAGTATTTT.

V is TRBV30 and J is TRBJ1-1; tentative D call: TRBD1 (6 bases). Germline V gives CDR1 GTSNPN, CDR2 SVGIG (reference sequence). This CDR3 is built from 12 residues. Deletions cut 5 bases from V and 5 bases from J, with 12 bases between. CDR3 sequence reads: CAWAGGRTEAFF. For the CDR3, the DNA is TGTGCCTGGGCGGGGGGGCGGACTGAAGCTTTCTTT.

The rearrangement joins TRBV5-1 to TRBJ1-5; D is ambiguous. The V end lost 0 bases, the J end lost 4 bases, and 5 bases lay between the germline ends. The germline V gene encodes CDR1 SGHRS and CDR2 YFSETQ. The length of the CDR3 is 13 residues. CDR3 amino acids: CASSLAVNQPQHF. Here the CDR3 DNA reads TGCGCCAGCAGCTTGGCCGTGAATCAGCCCCAGCATTTT.

V and J are TRBV6-5 and TRBJ1-5; D is unclear. The CDR3 is made up of 13 amino acids. Germline CDR1 is MNHEY and CDR2 is SVGAGI. V lost 2 bases and J lost 4, with 6 bases in between. DNA of the CDR3: TGTGCCAGCAGTTACCGGTTTAATCAGCCCCAGCATTTT. This encodes CASSYRFNQPQHF.

The rearrangement uses TRBV11-2 and TRBJ1-2; TRBD1 is a possible D gene (6 bases). The CDR3 runs to 14 residues. CDR1 SGHAT and CDR2 FQNNGV come from the germline V gene. Trimming took off 5 bases at V and 2 bases at J, with 12 bases between the two ends. The DNA of the CDR3 is TGTGCCAGCAGCCCAGGGGTAATGAACTATGGCTACACCTTC. Its protein product is CASSPGVMNYGYTF.

The CDR3 DNA reads TGTGCCAGCTCACCTGGGACAGGGGGGAATCAGCCCCAGCATTTT. It yields the protein CASSPGTGGNQPQHF. The chain combines TRBV18 with TRBJ1-5; 11 nucleotides match TRBD1. The CDR3 sequence is 15 residues long. Germline V gives CDR1 KGHSH, CDR2 LQKENI. The V segment lost 3 bases and the J segment 4 bases; nucleotides outside the gene matches: 2.

The chain joins TRBV2 to TRBJ2-1; no reliable D call. Germline CDR1 is SNHLY and CDR2 is FYNNEI. V dropped 3 bases and J dropped 13 bases, with 13 bases sitting between them. The CDR3 extends over 12 amino acids. CDR3 coding DNA: TGTGCCAGCAGTGAGGAGACCATCAAACAGTTCTTC. Translated: CASSEETIKQFF.

The chain couples TRBV3-1 (or the pseudogene TRBV3-2) to TRBJ1-3; D gene ambiguous. The CDR3 loop spans 14 amino acids. The germline V gene encodes CDR1 LGHDT and CDR2 YNNKEL (reference sequence). Deletions cut 2 bases from V and 4 bases from J, with 9 bases between. CDR3: CASSQRELGNTIYF. DNA of the CDR3: TGTGCCAGCAGCCAACGGGAGCTGGGAAACACCATATATTTT.

The chain uses TRBV19 and TRBJ1-2; the match to TRBD1 covers 8 bases. CDR1 LNHDA and CDR2 SQIVND come from the germline V gene (reference sequence). The CDR3 consists of 12 residues. The V and J ends lost 6 bases and 5 bases, in that order; junction bases with no gene match: 2. CDR3 region: CASRQGVYGYTF. CDR3 nucleotides: TGTGCCAGTAGACAGGGGGTTTATGGCTACACCTTC. Supplemented by reference TRBV19 and TRBJ1-2, the full variable domain reads DGGITQSPKYLFRKEGQNVTLSCEQNLNHDAMYWYRQDPGQGLRLIYYSQIVNDFQKGDIAEGYSVSREKKESFPLTVTSAQKNPTAFYLCASRQGVYGYTFGSGTRLTVV.

This clone was seen a few times. The rearrangement uses TRBV19 and TRBJ2-2, with D unresolved. Trimming pared 1 base from V and 4 bases from J, leaving 10 bases between. CDR3 size: 15 residues. Germline CDR1 LNHDA, CDR2 SQIVND (reference sequence). The CDR3 sequence: CASSIGRSGTGELFF. CDR3 sequence (DNA): TGTGCCAGTAGTATAGGTAGATCGGGCACCGGGGAGCTGTTTTTT.

V usage is TRBV18 and J usage is TRBJ1-2; 7 nucleotides match TRBD1. Germline V gives CDR1 KGHSH, CDR2 LQKENI. The V gene end was trimmed by 3 bases and the J gene end by 4 bases; junction bases not matched to a gene: 11. This CDR3 is built from 16 residues. The chain's CDR3 is CASSPGTVMSSYGYTF. CDR3 bases: TGTGCCAGCTCACCTGGGACAGTGATGAGTTCCTATGGCTACACCTTC.

This chain joins TRBV12-5 and TRBJ1-5, with 8 bases lining up with TRBD1. With V trimmed by 1 base and J by 4 bases, 0 bases remained unmatched. Germline V gives CDR1 LGHNT, CDR2 FRNRAP. The CDR3 has 14 residues. Here the CDR3 DNA reads TGTGCTAGTGGTTTGGGGGACAGGAATCAGCCCCAGCATTTT. This gives the protein CASGLGDRNQPQHF.

The J gene is TRBJ2-6, the V gene TRBV28; TRBD2 is a possible D gene (5 bases). V was shortened by 5 bases and J by 1 base, with 12 bases between the two germline ends. The CDR3 sequence is 16 residues long. From germline, CDR1 is MDHEN and CDR2 SYDVKM. The CDR3 here is CASSLSRVSGANVLTF. The DNA of the CDR3 is TGTGCCAGCAGTCTGTCGAGGGTATCTGGGGCCAACGTCCTGACTTTC.

V usage is TRBV9 and J usage is TRBJ2-1; D perhaps matches TRBD1 (6 bases). V was clipped by 0 bases and J by 9 bases, with 16 bases between them. The CDR3 is made up of 15 amino acids. The germline CDR1 and CDR2 sequences are SGDLS and YYNGEE. The CDR3 region is CASSVGDIEVSEQFF. The CDR3 region has the DNA TGTGCCAGCAGCGTAGGGGACATAGAGGTCAGTGAGCAGTTCTTC.

CDR3 sequence: CASSPPGTGEYGYTF. CDR3 DNA sequence: TGTGCCAGCAGCCCACCCGGGACAGGGGAATATGGCTACACCTTC. This sequence joins TRBV9 and TRBJ1-2; 10 bases agree with TRBD1. This CDR3 has 15 residues. The germline V gene has CDR1 SGDLS and CDR2 YYNGEE. The trim removed 4 bases at V and 5 bases at J, leaving 8 bases unmatched.